A few counts support the clone carrying this T cell receptor (beta chain). The data belong to a study of blood T cell repertoires in COVID-19. On the study more broadly: The United States, Italy and Spain supplied acute and convalescent COVID-19 samples.

Trimming shortened V by 0 bases and J by 2 bases, and 11 bases separated the two germline ends. Germline CDR1 reads ENHRY; CDR2 reads SYGVKD. CDR3 length equals 15 residues. Study processing details: For nucleated cells, counts were estimated from reference gene primer amplification. The protocol was immunoSEQ multiplex PCR, while the TCRdb copy is restricted to in-frame clones and leaves out a portion. V and J calls and clone size are given by that table; D and trimming were obtained from the DNA. The sample gives about 160,000 clones, 75% to 90% of which show up once; 9.1% is in the top ten. Sequencing was done on a sample of peripheral blood. The sequence came from a woman aged 80 or over with active or convalescent COVID-19. This chain uses TRBV10-3 with TRBJ2-7, with D hard to call. The CDR3 loop reads CAISESSITAYEQYF. CDR3 bases: TGTGCCATCAGTGAGTCGAGCATTACTGCCTACGAGCAGTACTTC.